The present entry profiles one TCR beta chain with its context. TCRdb re-analysed the RT-PCR reads in MiXCR, keeping a single row per CDR3 protein. The sample lists around 760,000 distinct CDR3 sequences; approximately 15% were seen once. This sample was included in a study of response to subunit inactivated influenza vaccine. CDR1 and CDR2 from the germline V gene are SGHVS and FQNEAQ. The length of the CDR3 is 13 residues. The V and J ends lost 0 bases and 4 bases respectively, with 3 bases between them. This receptor was identified in a man aged 45-65 years who received an inactivated influenza vaccine. The genes are TRBV7-8 and TRBJ2-2; D not resolved. The specimen was PBMCs from blood, collected 14 days before vaccination. The CDR3 sequence: CASSLAITGELFF. Here the CDR3 DNA reads TGTGCCAGCAGCTTAGCAATCACCGGGGAGCTGTTTTTT.